This T cell receptor beta chain was captured by sequencing in a study of cytotoxic CD8 clonotypes in ibrutinib-treated CLL. Across the whole study: Response samples followed a median approximately 13 months of treatment, range 6 to 36.

This CDR3 has 14 residues. Germline CDR1 reads LGHNA; CDR2 reads YNFKEQ. Trimming pared 0 bases from V and 4 bases from J, leaving 10 bases between. TCRdb keeps only in-frame clones here, not all; method: immunoSEQ multiplex PCR. The sample yields some 300,000 clones, around four fifths seen once. The clonotype was recovered from a human donor with chronic lymphocytic leukemia. The sample here was PBMCs, taken before ibrutinib treatment. The chain recombines TRBV4-2 with TRBJ2-7; no reliable D call. CDR3 bases: TGTGCCAGCAGCCAAGATAGCAATCGTTACGAGCAGTACTTC. It is translated as CASSQDSNRYEQYF.